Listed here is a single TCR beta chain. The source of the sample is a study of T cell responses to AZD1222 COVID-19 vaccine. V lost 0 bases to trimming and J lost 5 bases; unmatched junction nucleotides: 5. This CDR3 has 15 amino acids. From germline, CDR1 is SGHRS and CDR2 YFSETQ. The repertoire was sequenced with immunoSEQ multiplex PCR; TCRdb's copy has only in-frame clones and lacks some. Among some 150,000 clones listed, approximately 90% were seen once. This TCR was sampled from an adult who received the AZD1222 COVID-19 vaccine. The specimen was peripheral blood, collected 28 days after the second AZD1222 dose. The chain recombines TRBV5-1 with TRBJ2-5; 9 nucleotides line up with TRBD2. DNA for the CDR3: TGCGCCAGCAGCTTGGTGGCTAGCGGGGTGGAGACCCAGTACTTC. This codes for CASSLVASGVETQYF.